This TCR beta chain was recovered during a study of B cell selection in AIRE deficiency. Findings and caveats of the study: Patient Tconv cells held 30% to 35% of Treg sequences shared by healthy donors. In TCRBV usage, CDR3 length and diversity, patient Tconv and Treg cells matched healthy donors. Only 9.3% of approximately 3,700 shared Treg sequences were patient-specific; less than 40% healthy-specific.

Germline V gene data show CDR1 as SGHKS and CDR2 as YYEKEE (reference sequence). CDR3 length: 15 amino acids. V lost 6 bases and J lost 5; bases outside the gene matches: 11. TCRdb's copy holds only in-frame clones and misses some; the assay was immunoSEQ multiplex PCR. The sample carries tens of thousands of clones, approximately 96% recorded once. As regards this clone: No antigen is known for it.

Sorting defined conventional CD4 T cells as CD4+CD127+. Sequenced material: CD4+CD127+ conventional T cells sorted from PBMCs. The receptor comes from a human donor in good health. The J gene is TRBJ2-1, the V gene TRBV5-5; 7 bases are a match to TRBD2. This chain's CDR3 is CASTPGQRDNNEQFF. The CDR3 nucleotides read TGTGCCAGCACCCCCGGGCAGCGGGATAACAATGAGCAGTTCTTC.